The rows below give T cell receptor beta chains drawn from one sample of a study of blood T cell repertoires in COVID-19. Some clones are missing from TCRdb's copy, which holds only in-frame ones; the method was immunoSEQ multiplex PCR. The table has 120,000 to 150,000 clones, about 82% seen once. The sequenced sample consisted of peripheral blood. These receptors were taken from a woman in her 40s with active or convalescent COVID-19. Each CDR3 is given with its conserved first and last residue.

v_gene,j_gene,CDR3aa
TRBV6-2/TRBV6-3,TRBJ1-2,CASSYTGGADGYTF
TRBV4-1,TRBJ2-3,CASSRELDKLGYF
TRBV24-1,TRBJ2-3,CATSDPSTGGRDTQYF
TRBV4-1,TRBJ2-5,CASSQGRAQETQYF
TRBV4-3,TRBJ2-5,CASSQDLWQGVRETQYF
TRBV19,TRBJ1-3,CASRRESGNTIYF
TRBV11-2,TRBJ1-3,CASSPQPGISGNTIYF
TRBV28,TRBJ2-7,CASSFSAGTSGYEQYF
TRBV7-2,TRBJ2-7,CASSLHFGGRLGEQYF
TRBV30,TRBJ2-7,CAWGRHPYEQYF
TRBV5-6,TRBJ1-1,CASSLAGQGAIFF
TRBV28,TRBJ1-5,CASSSGRVFNQPQHF
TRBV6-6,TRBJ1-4,CASSYSGTGREKLFF
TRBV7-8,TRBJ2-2,CASSLGGGSTGELFF
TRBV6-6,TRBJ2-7,CASQLGEGEQYF
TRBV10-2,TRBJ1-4,CASSPVPQTTGVREKLFF
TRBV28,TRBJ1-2,CASSLGEPAFYGYTF